A single sample gave rise to the 18 T cell receptor beta chains below, sequenced in a study of OX40 agonist ivuxolimab in advanced cancers. Library generation was performed with the immunoSEQ multiplex PCR assay. As stored in TCRdb, this immuneACCESS dataset retains in-frame rearrangements with V and J assigned. A fraction of the clones does not appear; measured against another copy, unresolved V genes explain less than half of the discrepancy, and the remainder lacks a known reason. This sample holds around 20,000 clones; roughly 74% were observed only once. The ten largest clones add up to about 24% of the sample. Material: CD4+ or CD8+ T cells sorted from blood, obtained in a trial of the OX40 agonist ivuxolimab. The receptor source for this set is an adult with an advanced solid tumor such as melanoma, head and neck, liver or kidney cancer.

The chain links TRBV15 to TRBJ2-1; D gene uncertain. The CDR3 loop spans 14 amino acids. CDR1 LNHNV and CDR2 YYDKDF come from the germline V gene (reference sequence). Trimming shortened V by 1 base and J by 2 bases, and 6 bases separated the two germline ends. In DNA, the CDR3 is TGTGCCACCAGCAGAGGAGCAACCTACAATGAGCAGTTCTTC. Its protein is CATSRGATYNEQFF.

CDR3 residues: CASSFGDIEAFF. Written as DNA, the CDR3 is TGTGCCAGCAGCTTTGGGGATATTGAAGCTTTCTTT. The gene calls are TRBV7-9 and TRBJ1-1, with no clear D. CDR1 is SEHNR, CDR2 FQNEAQ, per germline (reference sequence). The V gene lost 3 bases and the J gene lost 7 bases, with 9 bases spanning the gap. CDR3 length: 12 amino acids. The full variable domain, its missing parts supplied by reference TRBV7-9 and TRBJ1-1, is DTGVSQNPRHKITKRGQNVTFRCDPISEHNRLYWYRQTLGQGPEFLTYFQNEAQLEKSRLLSDRFSAERPKGSFSTLEIQRTEQGDSAMYLCASSFGDIEAFFGQGTRLTVV.

V usage is TRBV5-1 and J usage is TRBJ1-1; 7 nucleotides match TRBD1. J gave up 1 base and V 4 bases, and 4 bases lay outside the gene matches. Germline CDR1 and CDR2: SGHRS and YFSETQ. The CDR3 has 14 amino acids. CDR3 region: CASSTWTGNTEAFF. Here the CDR3 DNA reads TGCGCCAGCAGCACCTGGACAGGGAACACTGAAGCTTTCTTT.

This clone was found once. V gene TRBV6-7 combines with J gene TRBJ2-3, with TRBD2 identical over 8 bases. TRBV6-7 is known as an ORF, though its function is uncertain. The CDR3 contains 15 residues. V was clipped by 8 bases and J by 4 bases; unmatched bases: 11. The CDR3 sequence is CASSPGTRISDTQYF. The CDR3 nucleotides are TGTGCCAGCTCTCCAGGGACTAGAATATCAGATACGCAGTATTTT.

This chain uses TRBV29-1 with TRBJ2-5; 10 bases align to TRBD1. Losses at the gene ends were 0 bases for V and 1 base for J; bases not matched to a gene: 11. Per germline, CDR1 SQVTM and CDR2 ANQGSEA. The CDR3 has 18 amino acids. The CDR3 loop reads CSVEDPGTGEHSQETQYF. The DNA for the CDR3 is TGCAGCGTTGAAGACCCCGGGACAGGGGAACATTCCCAAGAGACCCAGTACTTC.

This clone was found a few times. The rearrangement uses TRBV6-6 and TRBJ1-1; unclear D gene. The CDR3 runs to 14 residues. The germline V and J ends were trimmed by 0 bases and 1 base, with 6 bases remaining between them. Germline-derived CDR1 and CDR2 are MNHNY and SVGAGI (reference sequence). CDR3 coding DNA: TGTGCCAGCAGTTACTCTCGGGGGAACACTGAAGCTTTCTTT. It is translated as CASSYSRGNTEAFF.

The J gene is TRBJ1-2, the V gene TRBV11-2; D gene ambiguous. V was clipped by 1 base and J by 4 bases, with 7 bases between them. The CDR3 spans 13 residues. Germline values: CDR1 SGHAT, CDR2 FQNNGV. In nucleotides, the CDR3 is TGTGCCAGCAGCTTAGGGCGGACCTATGGCTACACCTTC. It encodes CASSLGRTYGYTF.

This clone was seen more than once but under ten times. The rearrangement uses TRBV28 and TRBJ2-7; maybe TRBD1 (5 bases). This CDR3 is built from 13 residues. V shed 10 bases and J shed 2 bases, with 15 bases lying between them. From germline, CDR1 is MDHEN and CDR2 SYDVKM. CDR3 in DNA: TGTGCCACCCTCAGGGCCGAGACCTACGAGCAGTACTTC. It codes for CATLRAETYEQYF.

This sequence joins TRBV27 and TRBJ2-5, with 10 bases lining up with TRBD2. The V and J ends lost 5 bases and 3 bases, in that order; junction bases with no gene match: 3. The V gene's germline CDR1 is MNHEY and CDR2 SMNVEV (reference sequence). This CDR3 has 14 amino acids. The CDR3 nucleotides read TGTGCCAGCAGTCCTCTAGCGGGGGAAGAGACCCAGTACTTC. This gives the protein CASSPLAGEETQYF.

This clone came up once. The rearrangement links TRBV28 to TRBJ1-3; maybe TRBD1 (6 bases). The CDR3 extends over 15 amino acids. Per germline, CDR1 MDHEN and CDR2 SYDVKM. V was shortened by 6 bases and J by 2 bases, with 14 bases between the two germline ends. CDR3 amino acids: CASSLQGEAGNTIYF. As DNA, the CDR3 is TGTGCCAGCAGCCTACAGGGTGAAGCTGGAAACACCATATATTTT.

V usage is TRBV19 and J usage is TRBJ1-1, with D unclear. This CDR3 spans 15 amino acids. V was pared by 1 base and J by 1 base, with 10 bases between. CDR1 and CDR2 (germline): LNHDA, SQIVND (reference sequence). The CDR3 loop reads CASSIVDERNTEAFF. As DNA, the CDR3 is TGTGCCAGTAGTATAGTAGACGAACGGAACACTGAAGCTTTCTTT.

This chain links TRBV11-2 with TRBJ1-1, with a tentative D call TRBD1 (6 bases). Germline V lookup: CDR1 SGHAT, CDR2 FQNNGV. The CDR3 has 16 amino acids. The V and J ends lost 1 base and 5 bases respectively, with 17 bases between them. The CDR3 reads CASSLVLGGAETEAFF. In DNA, the CDR3 is TGTGCCAGCAGCTTAGTGCTTGGGGGCGCGGAAACTGAAGCTTTCTTT. The full variable domain, its missing parts supplied by reference TRBV11-2 and TRBJ1-1, is EAGVAQSPRYKIIEKRQSVAFWCNPISGHATLYWYQQILGQGPKLLIQFQNNGVVDDSQLPKDRFSAERLKGVDSTLKIQPAKLEDSAVYLCASSLVLGGAETEAFFGQGTRLTVV.

This clone is classed as medium-sized. This chain links TRBV5-1 with TRBJ2-7, with D perhaps TRBD2 (5 bases). Per germline, CDR1 SGHRS and CDR2 YFSETQ. The CDR3 extends over 11 amino acids. Between the trimmed V and J ends, which lost 2 bases and 7 bases, there was a span of 7 bases. CDR3: CASSLTGEQYF. CDR3 DNA: TGCGCCAGCAGCTTAACGGGAGAGCAGTACTTC.

The CDR3 DNA follows: TGCGCCAGCAGCCAGACAGATTTCACAGATACGCAGTATTTT. As protein: CASSQTDFTDTQYF. The chain employs TRBV4-3 and TRBJ2-3, with D perhaps TRBD1 (5 bases). Germline V gene lookup returns CDR1 LGHNA and CDR2 YSLEER. The CDR3 runs 14 residues. The germline V and J ends were trimmed by 3 bases and 2 bases, with 9 bases remaining between them.

This clone showed up just a few times. The CDR3 protein is CASSTITGLAGLNTGELFF. The CDR3 coding sequence is TGTGCCAGCAGCACTATCACGGGACTAGCGGGACTGAACACCGGGGAGCTGTTTTTT. This chain links TRBV7-9 with TRBJ2-2; 13 nucleotides match TRBD2. CDR3 length: 19 amino acids. V lost 5 bases and J lost 1; bases outside the gene matches: 10. Germline loops: CDR1 SEHNR, CDR2 FQNEAQ (reference sequence).

This clone was found once. The J gene is TRBJ1-1, the V gene TRBV6-1; possible D gene TRBD1, 6 bases. The CDR3 is 15 amino acids. Germline V gene sequence: CDR1 MNHNS, CDR2 SASEGT. Deletions cut 10 bases from V and 1 base from J, with 19 bases between. CDR3 sequence reads: CATLTGMWGNTEAFF. CDR3 bases: TGTGCCACTTTAACAGGGATGTGGGGGAACACTGAAGCTTTCTTT.

The chain carries TRBV4-3 and TRBJ2-3, with 7 positions matching TRBD1. Germline CDR1 LGHNA, CDR2 YSLEER. Trimming removed 0 bases from V and 3 bases from J; junction bases left unmatched: 9. The CDR3 has 17 residues. The CDR3 DNA follows: TGCGCCAGCAGCCAAGAATTCGACAGGGTCGGGACAGATACGCAGTATTTT. This codes for CASSQEFDRVGTDTQYF.

This sequence joins TRBV28 and TRBJ2-7, with D tentatively TRBD2 (5 bases). Germline CDR1 is MDHEN and CDR2 is SYDVKM. V lost 0 bases and J 1 base, leaving 7 bases between the germline ends. The CDR3 sequence is 14 residues long. Written as DNA, the CDR3 is TGTGCCAGCAGTTTATGGAGGGAATCCTACGAGCAGTACTTC. This sequence encodes CASSLWRESYEQYF.